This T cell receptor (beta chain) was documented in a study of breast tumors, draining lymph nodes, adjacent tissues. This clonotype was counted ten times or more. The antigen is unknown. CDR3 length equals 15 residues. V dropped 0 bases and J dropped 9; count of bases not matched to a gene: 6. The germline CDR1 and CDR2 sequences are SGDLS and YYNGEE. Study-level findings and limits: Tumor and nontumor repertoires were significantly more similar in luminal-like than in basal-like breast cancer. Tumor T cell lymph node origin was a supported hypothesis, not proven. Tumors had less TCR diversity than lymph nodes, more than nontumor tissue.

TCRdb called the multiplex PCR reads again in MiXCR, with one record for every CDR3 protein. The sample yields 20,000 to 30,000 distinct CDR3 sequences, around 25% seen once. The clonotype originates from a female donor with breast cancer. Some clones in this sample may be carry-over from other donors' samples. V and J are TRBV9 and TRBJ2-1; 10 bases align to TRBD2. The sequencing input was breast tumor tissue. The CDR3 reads CASSVASGRATEQFF. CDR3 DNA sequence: TGTGCCAGCAGCGTAGCGAGCGGGAGGGCCACTGAGCAGTTCTTC.